The clone carrying this T cell receptor beta chain was counted at least ten times. Its antigen is undetermined. The V and J ends lost 4 bases and 0 bases respectively, with 15 bases between them. Per the germline V gene, CDR1 is SQVTM and CDR2 is ANQGSEA. The CDR3 contains 15 residues. The TCRbeta library incorporated unique molecular identifiers. TCRdb reprocessed the PCR reads with MiXCR, giving one entry per CDR3 protein. This table has about 240,000 distinct CDR3 sequences, 25% appearing once. This sample is part of a study of T-cell reconstitution after alpha-beta-depleted transplantation in children. The study, taken as a whole, reports: Roughly two months post-transplant, alpha-beta T cells reportedly originated from several hundred graft clones that had expanded. Surviving recipient T cells and intrathymic progenitors accounted for some patients' high TCRbeta diversity at day 60. Once a year had passed after transplant, T-cell counts and diversity came mostly from newly produced T cells.

This chain uses TRBV29-1 with TRBJ1-1; D gene uncertain. The sample here was PBMCs, taken before TCRalphabeta/CD19-depleted stem cell transplant. The source of this sequence is a girl aged 2 to 10 with Fanconi anemia, due to receive a stem cell transplant. CDR3 amino acids: CSVVRVRGLNTEAFF. CDR3 DNA: TGCAGCGTTGTAAGGGTGAGAGGCCTGAACACTGAAGCTTTCTTT. Filled out from reference TRBV29-1 and TRBJ1-1, the complete variable domain reads SAVISQKPSRDICQRGTSLTIQCQVDSQVTMMFWYRQQPGQSLTLIATANQGSEATYESGFVIDKFPISRPNLTFSTLTVSNMSPEDSSIYLCSVVRVRGLNTEAFFGQGTRLTVV.